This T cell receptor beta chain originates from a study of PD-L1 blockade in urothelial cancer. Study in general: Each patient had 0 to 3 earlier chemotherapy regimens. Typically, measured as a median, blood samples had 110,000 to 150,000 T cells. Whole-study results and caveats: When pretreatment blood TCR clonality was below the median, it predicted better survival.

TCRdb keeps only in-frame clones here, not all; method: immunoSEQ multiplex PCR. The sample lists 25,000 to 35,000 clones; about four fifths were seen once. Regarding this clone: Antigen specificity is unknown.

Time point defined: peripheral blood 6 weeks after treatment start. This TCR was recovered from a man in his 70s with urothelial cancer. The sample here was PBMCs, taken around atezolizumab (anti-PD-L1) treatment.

The CDR3: CATSRGAQGAYGYTF. The CDR3 DNA sequence: TGTGCCACCAGCAGAGGTGCCCAGGGGGCCTATGGCTACACCTTC. The chain has TRBV15 and TRBJ1-2, with TRBD1 matching 8 bases. CDR1 is LNHNV, CDR2 YYDKDF, per germline (reference sequence). V was clipped by 1 base and J by 4 bases; unmatched bases: 5. The CDR3 consists of 15 residues.